This T cell receptor (beta chain) is from a study of blood T cell repertoires in COVID-19. Across the whole study: Specimens from acute and convalescent COVID-19 originated in the United States, Italy and Spain. Sources were T cells, B-cell-depleted T cells, or PBMCs; the material itself was cDNA or gDNA.

Authors' data handling: Reference gene primer amplification gave nucleated cell count estimates. Method: immunoSEQ multiplex PCR; TCRdb's copy keeps in-frame clones and lacks some. V, J and clone size are taken as reported in that table, and D and trimming were inferred from the DNA itself. The data contain over 85,000 clones, more than 75% of them singletons. The CDR3 has 14 residues. With 0 bases removed from V and 4 bases from J, the gap between germline ends came to 7 bases. Germline loops: CDR1 SGHRS, CDR2 YFSETQ. The clonotype was recovered from a man in his 60s with active or convalescent COVID-19. The material sequenced was peripheral blood. The rearrangement links TRBV5-1 to TRBJ2-2; D unclear. The chain's CDR3 is CASSLGSSTGELFF. The CDR3 DNA sequence: TGCGCCAGCAGCTTGGGAAGCTCCACCGGGGAGCTGTTTTTT.